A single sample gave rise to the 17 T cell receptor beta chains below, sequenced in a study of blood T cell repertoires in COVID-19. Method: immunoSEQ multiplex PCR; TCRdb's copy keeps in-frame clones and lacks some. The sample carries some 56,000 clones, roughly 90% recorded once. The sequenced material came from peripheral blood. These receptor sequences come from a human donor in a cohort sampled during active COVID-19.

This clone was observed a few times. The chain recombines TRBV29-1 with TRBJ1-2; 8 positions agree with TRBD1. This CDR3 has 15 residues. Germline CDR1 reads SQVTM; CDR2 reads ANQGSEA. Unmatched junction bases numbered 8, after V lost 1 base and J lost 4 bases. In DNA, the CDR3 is TGCAGCGTTGAAGTCCCGGGACAGGCTCTCTATGGCTACACCTTC. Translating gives CSVEVPGQALYGYTF.

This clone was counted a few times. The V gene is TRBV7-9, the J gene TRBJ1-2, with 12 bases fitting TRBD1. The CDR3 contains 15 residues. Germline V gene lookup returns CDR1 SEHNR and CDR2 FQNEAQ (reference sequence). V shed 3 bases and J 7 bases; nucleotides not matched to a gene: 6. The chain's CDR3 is CASSFEGQGAFGYTF. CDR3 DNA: TGTGCCAGCAGCTTCGAGGGACAGGGGGCATTTGGCTACACCTTC.

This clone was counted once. CDR3 residues: CASTPLGGTREKLFF. For the CDR3, the DNA is TGTGCCAGCACCCCGTTGGGAGGAACTAGGGAAAAACTGTTTTTT. The rearrangement links TRBV7-2 to TRBJ1-4; D unclear. The CDR3 loop spans 15 amino acids. Germline V lookup: CDR1 SGHTA, CDR2 FQGNSA. V lost 7 bases and J 8 bases, leaving 20 bases between the germline ends.

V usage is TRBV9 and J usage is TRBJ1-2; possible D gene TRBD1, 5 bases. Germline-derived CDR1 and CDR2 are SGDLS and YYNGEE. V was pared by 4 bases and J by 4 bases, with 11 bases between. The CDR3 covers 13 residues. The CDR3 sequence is CASSTADSYGYTF. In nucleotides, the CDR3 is TGTGCCAGCAGCACAGCCGACAGCTATGGCTACACCTTC.

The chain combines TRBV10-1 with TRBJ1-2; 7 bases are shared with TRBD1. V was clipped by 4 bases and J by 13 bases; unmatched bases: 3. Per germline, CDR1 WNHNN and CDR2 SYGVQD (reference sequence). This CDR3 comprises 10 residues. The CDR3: CASSGQGCTF. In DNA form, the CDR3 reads TGCGCCAGCAGTGGACAGGGATGCACCTTC.

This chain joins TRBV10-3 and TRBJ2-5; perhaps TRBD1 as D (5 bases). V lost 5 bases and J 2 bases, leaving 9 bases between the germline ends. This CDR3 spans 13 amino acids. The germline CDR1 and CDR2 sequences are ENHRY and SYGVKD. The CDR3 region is CAISPDSQETQYF. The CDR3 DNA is TGTGCCATCAGTCCCGACAGTCAAGAGACCCAGTACTTC.

Here the CDR3 DNA reads TGTGCCGCGGGGGCCGAACGACGAGGTTCTTGGGGCTACACCTTC. The encoded protein is CAAGAERRGSWGYTF. The rearrangement links TRBV19 to TRBJ1-2, with a weak D call TRBD1 (6 bases). The CDR3 loop spans 15 amino acids. Germline V CDR1 and CDR2: LNHDA, SQIVND (reference sequence). The V end was cut by 11 bases, the J end by 8 bases, with 27 bases between.

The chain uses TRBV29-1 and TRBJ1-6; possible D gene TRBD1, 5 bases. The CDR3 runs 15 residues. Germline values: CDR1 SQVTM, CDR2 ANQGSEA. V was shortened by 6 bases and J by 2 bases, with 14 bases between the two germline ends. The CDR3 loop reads CSVKEGFTYNSPLHF. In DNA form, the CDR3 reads TGCAGCGTGAAGGAGGGGTTCACCTATAATTCACCCCTCCACTTT.

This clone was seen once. The CDR3 region has the DNA TGCGCCAGCAGCCCCTTTGGTGGGGTTGGGGCAACTGAAGCTTTCTTT. Translating gives CASSPFGGVGATEAFF. The chain carries TRBV5-1 and TRBJ1-1; D may be TRBD1 (5 bases). V was cut by 4 bases and J by 5 bases, with 21 bases left in between. In germline, CDR1 is SGHRS, CDR2 YFSETQ. This CDR3 has 16 residues. Together with reference TRBV5-1 and TRBJ1-1, the CDR3 gives the full variable domain: KAGVTQTPRYLIKTRGQQVTLSCSPISGHRSVSWYQQTPGQGLQFLFEYFSETQRNKGNFPGRFSGRQFSNSRSEMNVSTLELGDSALYLCASSPFGGVGATEAFFGQGTRLTVV.

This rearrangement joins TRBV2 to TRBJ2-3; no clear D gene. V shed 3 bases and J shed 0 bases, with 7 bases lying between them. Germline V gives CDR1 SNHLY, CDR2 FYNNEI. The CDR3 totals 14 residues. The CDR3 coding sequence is TGTGCCAGCAGTGACGGGTTTAGCACAGATACGCAGTATTTT. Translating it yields CASSDGFSTDTQYF.

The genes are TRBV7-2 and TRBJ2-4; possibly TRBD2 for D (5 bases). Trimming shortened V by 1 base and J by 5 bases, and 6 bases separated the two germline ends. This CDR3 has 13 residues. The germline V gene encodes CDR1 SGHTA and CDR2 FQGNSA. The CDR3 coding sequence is TGTGCCAGCAGCTTAGTTAGCGAAAACATTCAGTACTTC. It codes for CASSLVSENIQYF. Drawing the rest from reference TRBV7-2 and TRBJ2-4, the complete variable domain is GAGVSQSPSNKVTEKGKDVELRCDPISGHTALYWYRQSLGQGLEFLIYFQGNSAPDKSGLPSDRFSAERTGGSVSTLTIQRTQQEDSAVYLCASSLVSENIQYFGAGTRLSVL.

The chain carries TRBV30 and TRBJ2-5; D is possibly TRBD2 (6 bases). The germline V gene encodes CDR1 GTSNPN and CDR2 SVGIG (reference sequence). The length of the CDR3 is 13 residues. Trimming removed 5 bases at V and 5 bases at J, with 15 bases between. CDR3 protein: CAWGTGLAETQYF. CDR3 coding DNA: TGTGCCTGGGGGACCGGGCTAGCGGAGACCCAGTACTTC.

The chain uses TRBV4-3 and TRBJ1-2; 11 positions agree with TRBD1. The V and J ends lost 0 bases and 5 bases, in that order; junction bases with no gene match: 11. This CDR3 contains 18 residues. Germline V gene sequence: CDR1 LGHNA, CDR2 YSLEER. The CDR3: CASSQEEEDRGRGYGYTF. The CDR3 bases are TGCGCCAGCAGCCAAGAAGAAGAGGACAGGGGGCGCGGTTATGGCTACACCTTC.

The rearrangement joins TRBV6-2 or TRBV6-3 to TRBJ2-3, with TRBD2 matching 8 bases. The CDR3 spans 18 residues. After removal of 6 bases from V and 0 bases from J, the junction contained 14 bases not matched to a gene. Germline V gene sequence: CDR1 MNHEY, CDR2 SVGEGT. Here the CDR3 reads CASSPGTRSHSSTDTQYF. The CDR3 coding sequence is TGTGCCAGCAGCCCCGGGACTAGGTCCCATTCTAGCACAGATACGCAGTATTTT.

The CDR3 DNA reads as TGTGCCAGCAGCCAAGTGGGAGGGACTAGCGGGGGGGCTACGCAGTATTTT. This gives the protein CASSQVGGTSGGATQYF. J is TRBJ2-3 and V is TRBV3-1 (or the pseudogene TRBV3-2); 16 bases map to TRBD2. This CDR3 is built from 17 residues. Germline CDR1 is LGHDT and CDR2 is YNNKEL (reference sequence). The V segment lost 1 base and the J segment 8 bases; nucleotides outside the gene matches: 6.

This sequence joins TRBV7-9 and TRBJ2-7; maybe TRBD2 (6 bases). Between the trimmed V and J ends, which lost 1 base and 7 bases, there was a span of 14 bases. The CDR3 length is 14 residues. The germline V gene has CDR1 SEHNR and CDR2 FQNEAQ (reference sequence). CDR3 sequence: CASSLETGRGEQYF. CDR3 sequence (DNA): TGTGCCAGCAGCTTAGAGACGGGGCGGGGTGAGCAGTACTTC.

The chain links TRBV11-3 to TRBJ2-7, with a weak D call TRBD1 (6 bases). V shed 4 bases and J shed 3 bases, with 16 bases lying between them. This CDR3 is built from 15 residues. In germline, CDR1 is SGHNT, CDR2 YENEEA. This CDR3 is CASSSSGTIDYEQYF. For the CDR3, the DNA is TGTGCCAGCAGCTCATCCGGGACAATCGACTACGAGCAGTACTTC.